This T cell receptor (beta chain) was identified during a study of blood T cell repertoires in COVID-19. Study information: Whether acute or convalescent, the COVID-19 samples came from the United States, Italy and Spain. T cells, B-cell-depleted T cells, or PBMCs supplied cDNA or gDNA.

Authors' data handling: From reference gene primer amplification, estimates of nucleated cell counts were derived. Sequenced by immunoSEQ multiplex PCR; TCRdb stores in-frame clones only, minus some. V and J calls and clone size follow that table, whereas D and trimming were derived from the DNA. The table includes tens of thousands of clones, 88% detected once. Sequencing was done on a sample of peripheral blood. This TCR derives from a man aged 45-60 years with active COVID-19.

CDR3 region: CASSLTGNQPQHF. The CDR3 DNA reads as TGTGCCAGCAGCTTGACAGGGAATCAGCCCCAGCATTTT. The chain recombines TRBV7-9 with TRBJ1-5; the match to TRBD1 covers 7 bases. The CDR3 consists of 13 residues. CDR1 is SEHNR and CDR2 is FQNEAQ in the germline V gene (reference sequence). With V trimmed by 3 bases and J by 4 bases, 0 bases remained unmatched.